The clone carrying this TCR beta chain was seen a few times. The antigen is undetermined. Primers used in a second PCR of roughly 7 to 12 cycles were a sample-barcoded 5' primer and a J-beta primer mix. One entry per CDR3 protein results from TCRdb running MiXCR on the 5' RACE reads. The repertoire holds about 750,000 distinct CDR3 sequences, 40% to 65% seen once, with about two fifths in the top ten. The sample comes from a study of blood T cells in healthy people across ages. Study-wide results and caveats: Diversity was higher, and naive CD4+ cells more numerous, in long-lived donors than in aged donors.

The CDR3 sequence is 15 residues long. Germline V gene data show CDR1 as DFQATT and CDR2 as SNEGSKA (reference sequence). This chain connects TRBV20-1 to TRBJ2-5; 14 bases agree with TRBD2. The DNA end is more similar to TRBJ2-7, so the J call may be wrong. The clonotype originates from a man at least 80 years old in good health. The sequenced sample consisted of blood. The chain's CDR3 is CSARASTSGRDEQYF. CDR3 bases: TGCAGTGCTAGAGCCTCGACTAGCGGGAGGGACGAGCAGTACTTC.